This TCR beta chain stems from a study of identical twins. One entry per CDR3 protein, called by TCRdb with MiXCR from the 5' RACE reads. The repertoire holds under 1 million distinct CDR3 sequences, with roughly an eighth as singletons. Each donor (without exception) was a healthy Caucasian. The CDR3 extends over 14 amino acids. The V end lost 3 bases, the J end lost 0 bases, and 6 bases lay between the germline ends. This clonotype has more than one count but fewer than ten. As yet, its antigen is unknown. General study results and limits: The study found excess low generation probability among twin-shared out-of-frame alpha sequences. There were fewer insertions in abundant cord blood beta clonotypes, but memory repertoires showed no such pattern.

The data also belong to a second study, concerning yellow fever vaccine responses in identical twins. According to that study: In identical twins, vaccine T cell responses appeared partly shared and partly individual.

The sequenced material came from PBMCs. The source is a young woman in good health. The V and J genes are TRBV12-3 or TRBV12-4 and TRBJ1-5; D remains ambiguous. CDR3 region: CASSFAASNQPQHF. Written as DNA, the CDR3 is TGTGCCAGCAGTTTCGCAGCTAGCAATCAGCCCCAGCATTTT.